There are a few counts of the clone carrying this T cell receptor (beta chain). Antigen specificity is unknown. The CDR3 spans 15 residues. CDR1 SGHDT and CDR2 YYEEEE come from the germline V gene. Between the trimmed V and J ends, which lost 4 bases and 4 bases, there was a span of 16 bases. The authors reverse transcribed all of the isolated RNA, so sequencing captured expressed TCRB transcripts. Sequencing of naive, central memory and regulatory T cell samples gave an average of roughly 3.4 million reads. Method: immunoSEQ multiplex PCR; TCRdb's copy keeps in-frame clones and lacks some. The table shows 250,000 to 300,000 clones, with roughly 25% occurring only once. The data are from a study of beta chain features in type 1 diabetes. Study-wide findings and caveats: In comparison with healthy donors, patients had naive, central memory and Treg TCRB repertoires that appeared more similar. Across all four CD4+ subsets, people with type 1 diabetes showed modestly shorter TCRB CDR3s.

The TCR sequence derives from a woman in her thirties with type 1 diabetes. The chain carries TRBV5-6 and TRBJ2-3; possible D gene TRBD2, 5 bases. The sequenced material came from naive CD4+ T cells from blood. CDR3 residues: CASSARAHGADTQYF. The CDR3 bases are TGTGCCAGCAGCGCCCGGGCCCACGGGGCAGATACGCAGTATTTT. Full variable domain (remainder filled in from reference TRBV5-6 and TRBJ2-3): DAGVTQSPTHLIKTRGQQVTLRCSPKSGHDTVSWYQQALGQGPQFIFQYYEEEERQRGNFPDRFSGHQFPNYSSELNVNALLLGDSALYLCASSARAHGADTQYFGPGTRLTVL.